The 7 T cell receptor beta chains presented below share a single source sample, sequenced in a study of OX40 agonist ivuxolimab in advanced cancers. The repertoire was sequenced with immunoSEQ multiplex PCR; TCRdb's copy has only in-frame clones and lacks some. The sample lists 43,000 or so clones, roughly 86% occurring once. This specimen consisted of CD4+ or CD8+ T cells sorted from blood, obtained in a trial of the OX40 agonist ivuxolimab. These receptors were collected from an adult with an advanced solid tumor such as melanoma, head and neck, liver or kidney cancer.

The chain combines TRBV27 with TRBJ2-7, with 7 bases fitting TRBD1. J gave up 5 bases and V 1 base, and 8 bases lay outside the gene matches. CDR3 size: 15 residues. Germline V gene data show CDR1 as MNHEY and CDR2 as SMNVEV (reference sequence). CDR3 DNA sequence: TGTGCCAGCAGTTTATACAGGGGCCTAAACGACGAGCAGTACTTC. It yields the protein CASSLYRGLNDEQYF.

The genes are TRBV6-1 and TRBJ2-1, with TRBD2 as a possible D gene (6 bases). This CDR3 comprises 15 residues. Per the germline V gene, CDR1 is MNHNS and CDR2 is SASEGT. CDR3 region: CSSALRDLSYNEQFF. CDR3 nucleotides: TGTTCTTCTGCACTCCGGGACTTATCCTACAATGAGCAGTTCTTC.

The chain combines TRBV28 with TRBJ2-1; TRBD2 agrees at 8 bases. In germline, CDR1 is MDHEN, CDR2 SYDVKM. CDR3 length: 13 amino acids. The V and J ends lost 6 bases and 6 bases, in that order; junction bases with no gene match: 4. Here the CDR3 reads CASSPGGINEQFF. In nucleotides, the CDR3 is TGTGCCAGCAGCCCGGGAGGGATCAATGAGCAGTTCTTC.

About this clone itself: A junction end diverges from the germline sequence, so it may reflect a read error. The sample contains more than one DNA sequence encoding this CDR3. The DNA of the CDR3 is TGTGCCAGCAGCGTAGGGGGGCCAGACACGCAGTATTTT. The encoded protein is CASSVGGPDTQYF. This chain connects TRBV9 to TRBJ2-3; possibly TRBD1 for D (6 bases). CDR3 length: 13 amino acids. In germline, CDR1 is SGDLS, CDR2 YYNGEE.

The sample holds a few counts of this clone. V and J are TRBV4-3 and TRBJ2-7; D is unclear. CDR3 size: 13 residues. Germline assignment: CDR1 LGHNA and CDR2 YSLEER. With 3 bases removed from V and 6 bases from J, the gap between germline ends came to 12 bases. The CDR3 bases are TGCGCCAGCAGCCAGGGTGACATGTTCGAGCAGTACTTC. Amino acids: CASSQGDMFEQYF.

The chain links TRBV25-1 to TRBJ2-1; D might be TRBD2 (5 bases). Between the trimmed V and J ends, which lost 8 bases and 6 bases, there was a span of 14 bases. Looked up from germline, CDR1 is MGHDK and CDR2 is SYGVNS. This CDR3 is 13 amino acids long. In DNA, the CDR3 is TGTGCCAGCGGCTTAGGACTTACCAATGAGCAGTTCTTC. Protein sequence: CASGLGLTNEQFF.

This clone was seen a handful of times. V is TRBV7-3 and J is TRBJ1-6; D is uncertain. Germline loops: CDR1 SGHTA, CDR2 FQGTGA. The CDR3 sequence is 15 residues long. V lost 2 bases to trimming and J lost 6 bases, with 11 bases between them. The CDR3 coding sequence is TGTGCCAGCAGCTTAGTTGGCAGCACTAATTCACCCCTCCACTTT. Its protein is CASSLVGSTNSPLHF. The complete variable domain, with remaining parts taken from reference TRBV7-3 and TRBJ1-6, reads GAGVSQTPSNKVTEKGKYVELRCDPISGHTALYWYRQSLGQGPEFLIYFQGTGAADDSGLPNDRFFAVRPEGSVSTLKIQRTERGDSAVYLCASSLVGSTNSPLHFGNGTRLTVT.